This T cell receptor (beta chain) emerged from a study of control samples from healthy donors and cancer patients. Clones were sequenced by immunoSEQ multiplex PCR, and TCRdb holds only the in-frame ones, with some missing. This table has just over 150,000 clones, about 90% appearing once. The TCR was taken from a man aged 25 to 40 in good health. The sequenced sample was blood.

CDR3 sequence (DNA): TGTGCCAGCAGTTCGGGACAGTTGCTTAATGAAAAACTGTTTTTT. It translates to CASSSGQLLNEKLFF. This chain joins TRBV27 and TRBJ1-4, with 7 bases matching TRBD1. J was trimmed by 4 bases and V by 4 bases; bases with no gene match: 6. From germline, CDR1 is MNHEY and CDR2 SMNVEV (reference sequence). The CDR3 covers 15 residues.